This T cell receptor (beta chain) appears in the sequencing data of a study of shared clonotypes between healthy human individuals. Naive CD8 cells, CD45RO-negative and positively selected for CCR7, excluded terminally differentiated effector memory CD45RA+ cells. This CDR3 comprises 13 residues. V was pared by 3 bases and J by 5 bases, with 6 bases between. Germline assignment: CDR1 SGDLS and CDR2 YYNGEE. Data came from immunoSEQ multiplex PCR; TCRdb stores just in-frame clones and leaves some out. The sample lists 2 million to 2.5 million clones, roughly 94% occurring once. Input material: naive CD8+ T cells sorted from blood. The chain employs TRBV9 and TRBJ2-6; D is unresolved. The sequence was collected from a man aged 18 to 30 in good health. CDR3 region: CASSEGRANVLTF. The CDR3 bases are TGTGCCAGCAGCGAAGGGAGGGCCAACGTCCTGACTTTC.